The 21 T cell receptor beta chains below come from one sample, sequenced in a study of T cell responses to AZD1222 COVID-19 vaccine. Clones were read by immunoSEQ multiplex PCR, and TCRdb kept only the in-frame ones, dropping some. The sample lists about 140,000 clones; around 91% were seen once. The sample was peripheral blood, taken on day 0 of AZD1222 vaccination. These receptors all come from an adult in good health.

V usage is TRBV5-4 and J usage is TRBJ2-7, with unresolved D. Germline CDR1 SGHNT, CDR2 YYREEE (reference sequence). V gave up 1 base and J gave up 5 bases, with 13 bases separating them. The CDR3 extends over 14 amino acids. The CDR3 coding sequence is TGTGCCAGCAGCTTGTATAGAATAGGTGACGAGCAGTACTTC. It encodes CASSLYRIGDEQYF.

The count of this clone is one. The chain links TRBV7-9 to TRBJ1-2, with 8 nucleotides matching TRBD1. Germline trimming cut 7 bases from V and 6 bases from J; bases unmatched to any gene: 7. Germline V lookup: CDR1 SEHNR, CDR2 FQNEAQ (reference sequence). This CDR3 spans 13 amino acids. This chain's CDR3 is CASTLTGADGYTF. The CDR3 DNA reads TGTGCCAGCACCTTGACAGGGGCGGATGGCTACACCTTC.

The chain recombines TRBV2 with TRBJ2-1; no definite D call. The CDR3 is made up of 15 amino acids. Trimming removed 5 bases at V and 7 bases at J, with 18 bases between. Germline V gives CDR1 SNHLY, CDR2 FYNNEI. As DNA, the CDR3 is TGTGCCAGCAGTAGCCGTGACAAACTAAGGAATGAGCAGTTCTTC. It translates to CASSSRDKLRNEQFF.

This clone was found a few times. The chain has TRBV19 and TRBJ1-4; TRBD1 agrees at 8 bases. J was trimmed by 2 bases and V by 4 bases; bases with no gene match: 3. This CDR3 is 15 amino acids long. Germline CDR1 and CDR2: LNHDA and SQIVND (reference sequence). In DNA, the CDR3 is TGTGCCAGTAGTAAAAACAGGGGGACTAATGAAAAACTGTTTTTT. It is translated as CASSKNRGTNEKLFF.

The DNA of the CDR3 is TGTGCCAGCAGGCCTATCACAGGGGGAGGTCAGCCCCAGCATTTT. Translating it yields CASRPITGGGQPQHF. The chain joins TRBV28 to TRBJ1-5, with 8 bases aligning to TRBD1. The CDR3 contains 15 residues. The germline CDR1 and CDR2 sequences are MDHEN and SYDVKM. V dropped 6 bases and J dropped 6; count of bases not matched to a gene: 10.

The chain carries TRBV12-3 or TRBV12-4 and TRBJ1-1; tentatively, D is TRBD1 (5 bases). The V gene lost 6 bases and the J gene lost 6 bases, with 11 bases spanning the gap. This CDR3 comprises 12 residues. The CDR3 DNA reads TGTGCCAGCAGAGGAGGGGAGGCTGAAGCTTTCTTT. It codes for CASRGGEAEAFF.

V is TRBV19 and J is TRBJ1-3, with D possibly matching TRBD1 (5 bases). The CDR3 totals 13 residues. Trimming took 6 bases from V and 2 from J, leaving 8 bases between them. CDR1 is LNHDA, CDR2 SQIVND, per germline (reference sequence). The CDR3 nucleotides read TGTGCCAGTAGACAGGTAGCTGGAAACACCATATATTTT. Its protein product is CASRQVAGNTIYF.

Concerning this clone: One end of the junction varies from germline; a read error may be responsible. The chain couples TRBV7-2 to TRBJ1-2, with D hard to call. CDR1 and CDR2 from the germline V gene are SGHTA and FQGNSA. The CDR3 contains 12 residues. CDR3 sequence (DNA): TGTGCCAGCAGCTTAGACAATCCGGGTCTTTACTTC. Translated: CASSLDNPGLYF.

The chain combines TRBV5-4 with TRBJ2-5; weak D call: TRBD2 (6 bases). Germline V lookup: CDR1 SGHNT, CDR2 YYREEE (reference sequence). This CDR3 is built from 13 residues. Trimming took 3 bases from V and 2 from J, leaving 8 bases between them. CDR3 nucleotides: TGTGCCAGCAGCTGGGACTTGCAAGAGACCCAGTACTTC. Its protein is CASSWDLQETQYF.

The chain has TRBV7-2 and TRBJ1-4; D call uncertain. This CDR3 is 13 amino acids long. Germline V gives CDR1 SGHTA, CDR2 FQGNSA. Trimming cost V 2 bases and J 4 bases, with 5 bases left between them. The CDR3 region is CASSLQRNEKLFF. In nucleotides, the CDR3 is TGTGCCAGCAGCTTACAGCGTAATGAAAAACTGTTTTTT. Variable domain in full (rest from reference TRBV7-2 and TRBJ1-4): GAGVSQSPSNKVTEKGKDVELRCDPISGHTALYWYRQSLGQGLEFLIYFQGNSAPDKSGLPSDRFSAERTGGSVSTLTIQRTQQEDSAVYLCASSLQRNEKLFFGSGTQLSVL.

This clone has at least ten counts. V gene TRBV9 combines with J gene TRBJ1-1; TRBD1 matches at 7 bases. Per germline, CDR1 SGDLS and CDR2 YYNGEE. Trimming cost V 1 base and J 1 base; bases outside gene matches: 7. CDR3 size: 16 residues. The CDR3 here is CASSVRGGWENTEAFF. Written as DNA, the CDR3 is TGTGCCAGCAGCGTACGAGGGGGCTGGGAGAACACTGAAGCTTTCTTT. Using reference TRBV9 and TRBJ1-1 for the parts outside the CDR3, the full variable domain is DSGVTQTPKHLITATGQRVTLRCSPRSGDLSVYWYQQSLDQGLQFLIQYYNGEERAKGNILERFSAQQFPDLHSELNLSSLELGDSALYFCASSVRGGWENTEAFFGQGTRLTVV.

The V gene is TRBV4-1, the J gene TRBJ2-2; TRBD1 might be the D (5 bases). The CDR3 covers 16 residues. Trimming took 1 base from V and 1 from J, leaving 10 bases between them. Germline loops: CDR1 MGHRA, CDR2 YSYEKL. This CDR3 is CASSQVFQGNTGELFF. CDR3 DNA sequence: TGCGCCAGCAGCCAAGTCTTCCAGGGGAACACCGGGGAGCTGTTTTTT.

The gene calls are TRBV30 and TRBJ1-1; no definite D call. V gave up 1 base and J gave up 2 bases, with 8 bases separating them. The CDR3 runs 13 residues. Germline values: CDR1 GTSNPN, CDR2 SVGIG (reference sequence). The CDR3 here is CAWSAGVNTEAFF. DNA for the CDR3: TGTGCCTGGAGTGCAGGTGTCAACACTGAAGCTTTCTTT.

The J gene is TRBJ2-5, the V gene TRBV6-6; D gene unclear. The CDR3 length is 14 residues. Germline V gene lookup returns CDR1 MNHNY and CDR2 SVGAGI (reference sequence). V lost 0 bases and J 4 bases, leaving 9 bases between the germline ends. The DNA for the CDR3 is TGTGCCAGCAGTTACTCGAGCCTATCAGAGACCCAGTACTTC. Its protein is CASSYSSLSETQYF.

This sequence joins TRBV7-9 and TRBJ1-2; TRBD1 matches 10 bases. This CDR3 is 14 amino acids long. The germline CDR1 and CDR2 sequences are SEHNR and FQNEAQ (reference sequence). The junction had 8 bases not matched to a gene; V was cut back by 5 bases and J by 8 bases. The CDR3 DNA reads as TGTGCCAGCAGCCCATCGACAGGGGGCACGGGCTACACCTTC. Its translation is CASSPSTGGTGYTF.

The chain uses TRBV27 and TRBJ2-1; D not resolved. CDR1 and CDR2 (germline): MNHEY, SMNVEV (reference sequence). The V end lost 1 base, the J end lost 6 bases, and 7 bases lay between the germline ends. The CDR3 is 13 amino acids. The CDR3 region is CASSLYGFNEQFF. In nucleotides, the CDR3 is TGTGCCAGCAGTTTATATGGCTTCAATGAGCAGTTCTTC.

This clone is a singleton in its sample. The chain links TRBV4-2 to TRBJ1-4; no firm D call. The CDR3 totals 15 residues. The V end lost 1 base, the J end lost 0 bases, and 6 bases lay between the germline ends. Germline CDR1 LGHNA, CDR2 YNFKEQ. Here the CDR3 reads CASSQVSSTNEKLFF. The CDR3 DNA reads TGTGCCAGCAGCCAAGTCTCGTCAACTAATGAAAAACTGTTTTTT.

The CDR3 region is CASSLPDGQGSPLHF. As DNA, the CDR3 is TGTGCCAGCAGTTTACCCGACGGGCAAGGGTCACCCCTCCACTTT. The rearrangement links TRBV28 to TRBJ1-6; D is unresolved. CDR1 is MDHEN, CDR2 SYDVKM, per germline. The V end lost 2 bases, the J end lost 10 bases, and 15 bases lay between the germline ends. The CDR3 consists of 15 residues.

The chain recombines TRBV6-5 with TRBJ1-1; 8 bases line up with TRBD1. There are 14 residues in the CDR3. V trimming: 6 bases; J trimming: 4 bases; junction bases outside the gene matches: 7. Germline CDR1 and CDR2: MNHEY and SVGAGI. The CDR3: CASRGDRRSTEAFF. The CDR3 DNA follows: TGTGCCAGCAGGGGGGACAGGAGATCCACTGAAGCTTTCTTT.

The chain has TRBV27 and TRBJ2-2; either TRBD1 or TRBD2 may supply D (6 bases each). The CDR3 sequence is 14 residues long. Between the trimmed V and J ends, which lost 11 bases and 4 bases, there was a span of 17 bases. Looked up from germline, CDR1 is MNHEY and CDR2 is SMNVEV (reference sequence). The CDR3 region has the DNA TGTGCCTCCAGAGGGGGGAAGAGCACCGGGGAGCTGTTTTTT. It is translated as CASRGGKSTGELFF.

V gene TRBV6-5 combines with J gene TRBJ2-6, with D possibly being TRBD1 or TRBD2 (6 bases each). Trimming removed 6 bases at V and 1 base at J, with 10 bases between. This CDR3 spans 15 amino acids. Germline V gives CDR1 MNHEY, CDR2 SVGAGI. Here the CDR3 DNA reads TGTGCCAGCAGGGAGGGGGGATCTGGGGCCAACGTCCTGACTTTC. Translation gives CASREGGSGANVLTF.